The present entry profiles one TCR beta chain with its context. The cohort comprised adults aged 18 to 89 years residing in under 25 US areas. The sample is drawn from a study of blood T cell repertoires in COVID-19. Using immunoSEQ multiplex PCR, the repertoire was profiled, and TCRdb retains in-frame clones only, with some absent. The table records over 350,000 clones, roughly 88% of them present only once. Sequenced material: PBMCs or T cells enriched from blood (not recorded which). The receptor was derived from a woman in her twenties or thirties with acute COVID-19.

This CDR3 is CASSIRNGGAYEQYF. The CDR3 bases are TGTGCCAGTAGTATCCGTAATGGAGGAGCATACGAGCAGTACTTC. The chain recombines TRBV19 with TRBJ2-7; TRBD2 is a possible D gene (5 bases). Trimming left V 3 bases short and J 4 bases short, with 16 bases between. This CDR3 is built from 15 residues. From germline, CDR1 is LNHDA and CDR2 SQIVND (reference sequence).